This TCR beta chain comes out of a study of shared T cell receptors in the human thymus. Trimming took off 3 bases at V and 0 bases at J, with 12 bases between the two ends. CDR3 length equals 15 residues. The germline V gene has CDR1 LGHNA and CDR2 YSLEER. The protocol was immunoSEQ multiplex PCR, while the TCRdb copy is restricted to in-frame clones and leaves out a portion. The sample yields almost 550,000 clones, 78% seen once. The sample also formed part of further work on human thymus T cells. That paper states: Within thymic and blood repertoires, V and J gene usage appeared to be biased.

The source of this sequence is a boy in the first two years of life with a congenital heart defect. The sample taken for sequencing was thymocytes. The rearrangement uses TRBV4-3 and TRBJ2-7; D possibly corresponds to TRBD1 (5 bases). CDR3 DNA: TGCGCCAGCAGCCATAGCCAGGGAAGCTCCTACGAGCAGTACTTC. This encodes CASSHSQGSSYEQYF.